This is a list of T cell receptor beta chains from one sample in a study of shared clonotypes between healthy human individuals. Only in-frame clones appear in the TCRdb table, and some are missing; sequencing was by immunoSEQ multiplex PCR. The sample records about 2.3 million clones, 90% to 95% being singletons. The source material was naive CD4+ T cells from PBMCs. The origin of the receptors is a young man in good health. Some clones in this sample may be carry-over from other donors' samples. CDR3s include the opening cysteine and the closing phenylalanine or tryptophan. Size tells how often a clone was seen (once, few, many) or the class of an expanded clone, and some rows leave it out.

CDR3 protein | J gene | clone size | V gene
CASSPLAVRETQYF | TRBJ2-5 | . | TRBV5-1
CASSQADSPNQPQHF | TRBJ1-5 | few | TRBV4-2
CASSQVDRSRTSGNTIYF | TRBJ1-3 | . | TRBV23-1
CASSPTGESYGYTF | TRBJ1-2 | . | TRBV28
CASSLIEAFF | TRBJ1-1 | . | TRBV7-9
CASSSRVSGANVLTF | TRBJ2-6 | . | TRBV7-3
CASSQQGGRLGEQYF | TRBJ2-7 | . | TRBV6-5
CASRQTSFTDTQYF | TRBJ2-3 | . | TRBV5-1
CASSLIPSGTTDTQYF | TRBJ2-3 | once | TRBV7-3
CASSSPGIYEQYF | TRBJ2-7 | . | TRBV5-4
CASSLGQGADIQYF | TRBJ2-4 | . | TRBV5-4
CASSKLAGEREQYF | TRBJ2-7 | . | TRBV19
CAISGKGGSRSSYEQYF | TRBJ2-7 | . | TRBV10-3
CASSSQRGRKNTIYF | TRBJ1-3 | once | TRBV5-6
CASSLLSGQAGTQYF | TRBJ2-5 | . | TRBV7-2
CSVDTSGAGTQYF | TRBJ2-5 | . | TRBV29-1
CASSSRGDSYEQYF | TRBJ2-7 | once | TRBV6-5
CASSPGTGVWNTEAFF | TRBJ1-1 | . | TRBV18
CASSLANRGVGTGELFF | TRBJ2-2 | . | TRBV11-2
CAISGQGGGYEQYF | TRBJ2-7 | . | TRBV10-3